This record covers a single TCR beta chain. As yet, its antigen is unknown. This CDR3 is built from 13 residues. Germline CDR1 and CDR2: SGHVS and FQNEAQ. The V end was cut by 5 bases, the J end by 3 bases, with 10 bases between. Random hexamers were used to reverse transcribe the RNA input (about 0.5 to 1 ug). Amplification of TCR beta CDR3 was carried out by immunoSEQ multiplex PCR, which covered 54 Vbeta and 13 Jbeta segments. TCRdb reprocessed the immunoSEQ multiplex PCR reads via MiXCR and lists one record per CDR3 protein. Of approximately 190,000 distinct CDR3 sequences in the sample, 95% were seen once. CD8+ and CD4+ T cells from blood underwent TCR beta sequencing. Isolation of CD8+ and CD4+ T cells was performed negatively, whereas enrichment of TEMRA cells was done by FACS. The data are from a study of CD8 T cells in Susac syndrome. Findings and caveats of the study: Clonal expansion was present among Susac CD8+ cells. This expansion reached its peak in TEMRA cells and in active patients.

The sequencing sample was made of CD8+ T cells from PBMCs. V gene TRBV7-8 combines with J gene TRBJ1-2, with D uncertain. The TCR was taken from a human donor with Susac syndrome. The CDR3 DNA reads TGTGCCAGCAGCCCCGGGATTCACTATGGCTACACCTTC. This encodes CASSPGIHYGYTF.